The 22 T cell receptor beta chains below all came from one sample that was sequenced in a study of T cell changes during pregnancy in multiple sclerosis. Sequencing used immunoSEQ multiplex PCR; TCRdb keeps in-frame clones, though not all of them. The data contain about 53,000 clones, about nine tenths of them singletons. The sample in question was CD4+ T cells from peripheral blood mononuclear cells, obtained in the third trimester of pregnancy. The receptors derive from a female donor with multiple sclerosis, enrolled in a pregnancy study.

V and J are TRBV19 and TRBJ2-2, with TRBD2 matching 11 bases. This CDR3 has 18 amino acids. From germline, CDR1 is LNHDA and CDR2 SQIVND (reference sequence). Trimming cost V 5 bases and J 6 bases; bases outside gene matches: 14. The CDR3 DNA reads as TGTGCCAGTAGTTCCAAGCTAGCGGGGGGTGCCCCGGCCGGGGAGCTGTTTTTT. It specifies CASSSKLAGGAPAGELFF. Based on the CDR3 plus reference TRBV19 and TRBJ2-2, the full variable domain is DGGITQSPKYLFRKEGQNVTLSCEQNLNHDAMYWYRQDPGQGLRLIYYSQIVNDFQKGDIAEGYSVSREKKESFPLTVTSAQKNPTAFYLCASSSKLAGGAPAGELFFGEGSRLTVL.

The gene calls are TRBV9 and TRBJ1-2; 7 bases line up with TRBD1. The CDR3 is made up of 16 amino acids. J lost 4 bases, V lost 4 bases, and 13 bases had no gene match. Germline V gives CDR1 SGDLS, CDR2 YYNGEE. The CDR3 sequence: CASSLLPDREPYGYTF. DNA of the CDR3: TGTGCCAGCAGCCTCCTTCCCGACAGGGAGCCCTATGGCTACACCTTC.

V and J are TRBV6-1 and TRBJ1-4; TRBD1 agrees at 9 bases. The germline CDR1 and CDR2 sequences are MNHNS and SASEGT. CDR3 length equals 16 residues. V gave up 4 bases and J gave up 8 bases; unmatched junction bases: 11. CDR3 sequence (DNA): TGTGCCAGCAGTGGGGGACAGGGTCCACGGCAGGAAAAACTGTTTTTT. Translated: CASSGGQGPRQEKLFF.

This clone was seen once. The rearrangement links TRBV11-3 to TRBJ1-2, with a weak D call TRBD1 (5 bases). The CDR3 loop spans 17 amino acids. CDR1 and CDR2 from the germline V gene are SGHNT and YENEEA. V was pared by 8 bases and J by 4 bases, with 26 bases between. Here the CDR3 DNA reads TGTGCCAGCCACCCAGTCCGGGGGGGACGTTTGGGCTATGGCTACACCTTC. It specifies CASHPVRGGRLGYGYTF.

The V gene is TRBV19, the J gene TRBJ1-2, with 7 bases that match TRBD1. The junction had 7 bases not matched to a gene; V was cut back by 4 bases and J by 5 bases. The CDR3 totals 14 residues. Germline V gene data show CDR1 as LNHDA and CDR2 as SQIVND (reference sequence). CDR3 nucleotides: TGTGCCAGTAGTACACGGGACAGCATATATGGCTACACCTTC. It yields the protein CASSTRDSIYGYTF.

This sequence joins TRBV18 and TRBJ1-2, with 9 positions matching TRBD1. CDR3 length: 13 residues. Germline CDR1 KGHSH, CDR2 LQKENI. V trimming: 3 bases; J trimming: 8 bases; junction bases outside the gene matches: 4. As DNA, the CDR3 is TGTGCCAGCTCACCGGGACAGGGAGTAGGCTACACCTTC. It codes for CASSPGQGVGYTF.

The chain employs TRBV10-3 and TRBJ2-7, with 10 bases identical to TRBD1. The CDR3 has 16 residues. The germline gives CDR1 ENHRY, CDR2 SYGVKD. J was trimmed by 2 bases and V by 0 bases; bases with no gene match: 4. Here the CDR3 DNA reads TGTGCCATCAGTGAGTCGCAGGGGACAGGGGCCTACGAGCAGTACTTC. It is translated as CAISESQGTGAYEQYF.

The V gene is TRBV4-2, the J gene TRBJ1-2; 10 bases fit TRBD1. J was trimmed by 7 bases and V by 2 bases; bases with no gene match: 10. Germline-derived CDR1 and CDR2 are LGHNA and YNFKEQ. The CDR3 loop spans 16 amino acids. CDR3 coding DNA: TGTGCCAGCAGCCAATGGTTACCGGGACAGGGGTCTGGCTACACCTTC. Amino acid sequence: CASSQWLPGQGSGYTF.

The V and J genes are TRBV29-1 and TRBJ2-2; a weak D match, TRBD1 (6 bases). CDR1 is SQVTM, CDR2 ANQGSEA, per germline. The CDR3 is 17 amino acids. V lost 7 bases to trimming and J lost 0 bases, with 21 bases between them. The CDR3 nucleotides read TGCAGCGGCGGCTCCCTTGGGGGCCGCACGAACACCGGGGAGCTGTTTTTT. Its protein product is CSGGSLGGRTNTGELFF.

The CDR3 is CASSPTPGNTGNTIYF. In DNA, the CDR3 is TGCGCCAGCAGCCCTACGCCCGGGAACACTGGAAACACCATATATTTT. This chain connects TRBV5-1 to TRBJ1-3; no reliable D call. V lost 4 bases and J lost 2, with 16 bases in between. The germline V gene has CDR1 SGHRS and CDR2 YFSETQ. CDR3 length: 16 amino acids.

The CDR3 bases are TGTGCCAGCAGAGGGATGTGGGAGTCTAACTATGGCTACACCTTC. Its translation is CASRGMWESNYGYTF. The chain uses TRBV2 and TRBJ1-2; no clear D. This CDR3 has 15 amino acids. From germline, CDR1 is SNHLY and CDR2 FYNNEI. With 6 bases removed from V and 0 bases from J, the gap between germline ends came to 14 bases.

The rearrangement links TRBV6-1 to TRBJ2-5; weak D call: TRBD2 (5 bases). CDR3 size: 15 residues. Germline V CDR1 and CDR2: MNHNS, SASEGT. V was pared by 1 base and J by 5 bases, with 14 bases between. The CDR3 DNA is TGTGCCAGCAGTGAAGGGCAATGGGAGCATGAGACCCAGTACTTC. Protein sequence: CASSEGQWEHETQYF.

The rearrangement uses TRBV7-2 and TRBJ1-1; D unresolved. The length of the CDR3 is 13 residues. With 1 base removed from V and 1 base from J, the gap between germline ends came to 4 bases. Germline V CDR1 and CDR2: SGHTA, FQGNSA. The CDR3 nucleotides are TGTGCCAGCAGCTTAGGACAGAACACTGAAGCTTTCTTT. It specifies CASSLGQNTEAFF.

The genes are TRBV19 and TRBJ1-5; 10 positions agree with TRBD1. The trim removed 5 bases at V and 6 bases at J, leaving 19 bases unmatched. CDR3 length: 19 amino acids. Germline V gene lookup returns CDR1 LNHDA and CDR2 SQIVND (reference sequence). This chain's CDR3 is CASSRSSGGQGFVSQPQHF. Here the CDR3 DNA reads TGTGCCAGTAGTCGGTCCTCGGGGGGACAGGGGTTTGTCAGTCAGCCCCAGCATTTT.

V usage is TRBV4-1 and J usage is TRBJ2-7, with 9 positions matching TRBD1. CDR1 is MGHRA, CDR2 YSYEKL, per germline. The CDR3 sequence is 15 residues long. The V segment lost 1 base and the J segment 0 bases; nucleotides outside the gene matches: 1. The CDR3 region has the DNA TGCGCCAGCAGCCAAGCGGACAGGGGCTCCTACGAGCAGTACTTC. Protein sequence: CASSQADRGSYEQYF.

V usage is TRBV7-6 and J usage is TRBJ2-7; TRBD2 matches at 7 bases. The CDR3 is 17 amino acids. V was pared by 1 base and J by 0 bases, with 9 bases of the junction left unmatched. Germline V gene lookup returns CDR1 SGHVS and CDR2 FNYEAQ. The DNA of the CDR3 is TGTGCCAGCAGCTTAGAGGGAGGGAGGCAGAGCTCCTACGAGCAGTACTTC. It yields the protein CASSLEGGRQSSYEQYF.

Written as DNA, the CDR3 is TGTGCCAGCAGCAGAGTTGGCGGCTTCTACGGCTACACCTTC. It yields the protein CASSRVGGFYGYTF. The chain is built from TRBV21-1 and TRBJ1-2. TRBV21-1 is a known pseudogene. The CDR3 extends over 14 amino acids.

The rearrangement links TRBV19 to TRBJ1-2; D unresolved. The CDR3 covers 14 residues. Trimming took off 7 bases at V and 6 bases at J, with 18 bases between the two ends. Germline CDR1 reads LNHDA; CDR2 reads SQIVND (reference sequence). CDR3 sequence (DNA): TGTGCCAGTATCCCCACCATCGACGGAGATGGCTACACCTTC. Protein product: CASIPTIDGDGYTF. Full variable domain (rest looked up from reference TRBV19 and TRBJ1-2): DGGITQSPKYLFRKEGQNVTLSCEQNLNHDAMYWYRQDPGQGLRLIYYSQIVNDFQKGDIAEGYSVSREKKESFPLTVTSAQKNPTAFYLCASIPTIDGDGYTFGSGTRLTVV.

The chain employs TRBV27 and TRBJ2-7, with D tentatively TRBD1 (6 bases). Germline CDR1 MNHEY, CDR2 SMNVEV (reference sequence). This CDR3 is 13 amino acids long. Trimming pared 5 bases from V and 4 bases from J, leaving 12 bases between. CDR3 amino acids: CASSHEGDYEQYF. Here the CDR3 DNA reads TGTGCCAGCAGTCATGAGGGGGATTACGAGCAGTACTTC.

This clone was detected a few times. CDR3 in DNA: TGTGCCAGCAGAGAAACAGGGATGAACACTGAAGCTTTCTTT. It yields the protein CASRETGMNTEAFF. The chain combines TRBV6-4 with TRBJ1-1; D is possibly TRBD1 (6 bases). The CDR3 is 14 amino acids. Looked up from germline, CDR1 is MRHNA and CDR2 is SNTAGT. V dropped 6 bases and J dropped 0 bases, with 11 bases sitting between them.

The chain is built from TRBV18 and TRBJ1-2; D ambiguous. The CDR3 has 16 amino acids. Germline CDR1 is KGHSH and CDR2 is LQKENI. The germline V and J ends were trimmed by 1 base and 4 bases, with 16 bases remaining between them. The CDR3 is CASSPLPEGPTYGYTF. The CDR3 DNA is TGTGCCAGCTCACCACTCCCGGAGGGTCCCACCTATGGCTACACCTTC.

The rearrangement joins TRBV7-9 to TRBJ1-6, with D uncertain. Trimming stripped 6 bases from V and 0 bases from J, with 9 bases between. From germline, CDR1 is SEHNR and CDR2 FQNEAQ (reference sequence). The CDR3 has 15 residues. The CDR3 region is CASSSESSYNSPLHF. For the CDR3, the DNA is TGTGCCAGCAGTTCGGAGAGCTCCTATAATTCACCCCTCCACTTT.